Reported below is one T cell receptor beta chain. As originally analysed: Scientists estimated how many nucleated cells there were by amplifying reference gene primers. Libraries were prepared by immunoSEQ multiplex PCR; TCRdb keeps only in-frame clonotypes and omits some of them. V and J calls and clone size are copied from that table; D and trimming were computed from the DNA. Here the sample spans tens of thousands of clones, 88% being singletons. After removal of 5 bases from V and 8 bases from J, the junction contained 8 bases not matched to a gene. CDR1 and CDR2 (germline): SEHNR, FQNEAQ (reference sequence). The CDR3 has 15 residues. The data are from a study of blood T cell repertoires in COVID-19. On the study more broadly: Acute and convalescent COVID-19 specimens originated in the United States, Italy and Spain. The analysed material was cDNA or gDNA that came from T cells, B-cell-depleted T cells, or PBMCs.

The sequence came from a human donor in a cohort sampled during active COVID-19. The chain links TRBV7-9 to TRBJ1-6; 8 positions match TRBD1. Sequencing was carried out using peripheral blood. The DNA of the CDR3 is TGTGCCAGCAGCGCACGGGACAGGTTAGATTCACCCCTCCACTTT. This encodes CASSARDRLDSPLHF.